This TCR beta chain was observed in a study of response to subunit inactivated influenza vaccine. This CDR3 comprises 17 residues. Germline V gene lookup returns CDR1 SGHTA and CDR2 FQGNSA. After removal of 1 base from V and 3 bases from J, the junction contained 9 bases not matched to a gene. TCRdb used MiXCR to reprocess the RT-PCR reads, holding one entry per CDR3 protein. The data hold hundreds of thousands of distinct CDR3 sequences, with around 15% observed a single time. This TCR was recovered from a man in his fifties who received an inactivated influenza vaccine. V gene TRBV7-2 combines with J gene TRBJ2-7; 10 nucleotides line up with TRBD1. Specimen: PBMCs from blood, collected 14 to 15 days before vaccination. CDR3 sequence reads: CASSLGFSRTGGYEQYF. As DNA, the CDR3 is TGTGCCAGCAGCTTAGGATTTTCCAGGACAGGGGGCTACGAGCAGTACTTC.